The 11 T cell receptor beta chains reported below all come from one sample, sequenced in a study of T-cell reconstitution after alpha-beta-depleted transplantation in children. For TCRbeta, the library was prepared with unique molecular identifiers. TCRdb itself ran the PCR reads through MiXCR, one entry per CDR3 protein. The sample shows fewer than 550,000 distinct CDR3 sequences, about 10% of them seen only once. The input for sequencing was PBMCs, taken before TCRalphabeta/CD19-depleted stem cell transplant. The receptors here all came from a child under 10 years old with inherited bone marrow failure, due to receive a stem cell transplant.

This clonotype was detected ten times or more. The chain combines TRBV29-1 with TRBJ2-2; TRBD2 aligns across 9 bases. The J segment lost 0 bases and the V segment lost 4 bases, leaving 6 bases of the junction unmatched. Per germline, CDR1 SQVTM and CDR2 ANQGSEA. This CDR3 comprises 16 residues. DNA of the CDR3: TGCAGCGTTGCAAGGCTAGCGGGGTCGAACACCGGGGAGCTGTTTTTT. Amino acids: CSVARLAGSNTGELFF.

This clonotype was observed at least ten times. The chain has TRBV20-1 and TRBJ2-5; possibly TRBD1 for D (6 bases). The germline V gene has CDR1 DFQATT and CDR2 SNEGSKA (reference sequence). V was shortened by 3 bases and J by 6 bases, with 14 bases between the two germline ends. The CDR3 has 13 residues. CDR3 DNA sequence: TGCAGTGCTAGGTGGCAGGGGCGGCAGACCCAGTACTTC. Translation: CSARWQGRQTQYF.

This clonotype was seen a single time. This may be a read error: a much more frequent sequence differs by one nucleotide. The CDR3 DNA is TGTGTCAGCAGCCACTCGGGACTGGAGAGAGGCCCACAAGAGACCCAGTACTTC. Translated: CVSSHSGLERGPQETQYF. V and J are TRBV11-1 and TRBJ2-5; TRBD2 is a possible D gene (6 bases). Looked up from germline, CDR1 is SGHAT and CDR2 is FQDESV (reference sequence). The CDR3 spans 18 residues. Full variable domain (missing parts from reference TRBV11-1 and TRBJ2-5): EAEVAQSPRYKITEKSQAVAFWCDPISGHATLYWYRQILGQGPELLVQFQDESVVDDSQLPKDRFSAERLKGVDSTLKIQPAELGDSAMYLCVSSHSGLERGPQETQYFGPGTRLLVL.

Many counts were recorded for this clonotype. The chain uses TRBV4-3 and TRBJ2-5, with a possible D match to TRBD1 (5 bases). This CDR3 comprises 14 residues. CDR1 is LGHNA and CDR2 is YSLEER in the germline V gene. The V end lost 0 bases, the J end lost 5 bases, and 10 bases lay between the germline ends. This CDR3 is CASSQDRVEETQYF. DNA of the CDR3: TGCGCCAGCAGCCAAGACAGGGTAGAGGAGACCCAGTACTTC.

This clonotype was seen ten or more times. V and J are TRBV27 and TRBJ2-3; 11 bases are a match to TRBD2. Germline V gives CDR1 MNHEY, CDR2 SMNVEV (reference sequence). This CDR3 contains 15 residues. Unmatched junction bases numbered 6, after V lost 6 bases and J lost 4 bases. CDR3 residues: CASSPILAGADTQYF. The CDR3 nucleotides read TGTGCCAGCAGCCCAATACTAGCGGGAGCAGATACGCAGTATTTT.

The table lists this clonotype with many counts. The V and J genes are TRBV27 and TRBJ2-7; the D gene could be TRBD1 or TRBD2 (5 bases each). Germline CDR1 reads MNHEY; CDR2 reads SMNVEV (reference sequence). The V and J ends lost 3 bases and 3 bases respectively, with 15 bases between them. This CDR3 contains 15 residues. This CDR3 is CASSFGAGRIYEQYF. The DNA for the CDR3 is TGTGCCAGCAGTTTTGGAGCAGGGAGAATCTACGAGCAGTACTTC.

This clonotype has ten or more counts. J is TRBJ1-4 and V is TRBV12-3 or TRBV12-4; D is possibly TRBD1 (6 bases). V gave up 5 bases and J gave up 6 bases, with 13 bases separating them. The CDR3 is 14 amino acids. The CDR3 coding sequence is TGTGCCAGCAGTCCTCGGGGGCTGGATGAAAAACTGTTTTTT. Amino acid sequence: CASSPRGLDEKLFF.

This rearrangement joins TRBV20-1 to TRBJ2-3; D may correspond to TRBD1 or TRBD2 (6 bases each). Trimming removed 5 bases at V and 1 base at J, with 16 bases between. The CDR3 is 15 amino acids. Germline V gene lookup returns CDR1 DFQATT and CDR2 SNEGSKA (reference sequence). CDR3 sequence reads: CSAAWARGRTDTQYF. CDR3 DNA sequence: TGCAGTGCTGCGTGGGCCCGGGGGCGCACAGATACGCAGTATTTT.

With regard to this clonotype: Just one base apart from a much larger clone, this may be a read error. The gene calls are TRBV20-1 and TRBJ2-7; 12 nucleotides agree with TRBD2. This CDR3 is 17 amino acids long. From germline, CDR1 is DFQATT and CDR2 SNEGSKA (reference sequence). The CDR3 region is CCARAPTSGRPGLEQYF. The CDR3 bases are TGCTGTGCTAGAGCCCCAACTAGCGGGAGGCCCGGGCTCGAGCAGTACTTC.

This clonotype was seen repeatedly, ten times or more. V usage is TRBV28 and J usage is TRBJ2-6; D remains unclear. V lost 6 bases and J 5 bases, leaving 14 bases between the germline ends. The length of the CDR3 is 15 residues. In germline, CDR1 is MDHEN, CDR2 SYDVKM. The CDR3 protein is CASSPRGVRANVLTF. The DNA for the CDR3 is TGTGCCAGCAGCCCGCGAGGAGTTCGGGCCAACGTCCTGACTTTC. Using reference TRBV28 and TRBJ2-6 for the parts outside the CDR3, the full variable domain is DVKVTQSSRYLVKRTGEKVFLECVQDMDHENMFWYRQDPGLGLRLIYFSYDVKMKEKGDIPEGYSVSREKKERFSLILESASTNQTSMYLCASSPRGVRANVLTFGAGSRLTVL.

This clonotype has ten or more counts. The chain carries TRBV5-5 and TRBJ2-7; D may correspond to TRBD1 or TRBD2 (5 bases each). The CDR3 extends over 14 amino acids. V lost 5 bases and J 3 bases, leaving 15 bases between the germline ends. Germline CDR1 and CDR2: SGHKS and YYEKEE (reference sequence). Written as DNA, the CDR3 is TGTGCCAGCAGACAACCGGGACGTGACTACGAGCAGTACTTC. This sequence encodes CASRQPGRDYEQYF.